This T cell receptor beta chain was recovered during a study of blood T cell repertoires in COVID-19. Overall study: From T cells, B-cell-depleted T cells, or PBMCs came the material, which was cDNA or gDNA.

The CDR3 runs to 12 residues. Trimming pared 6 bases from V and 9 bases from J, leaving 12 bases between. Germline CDR1 MNHEY, CDR2 SVGAGI. Study processing details: Reference gene primer amplification yielded estimated nucleated cell counts. Profiled with immunoSEQ multiplex PCR; TCRdb holds only in-frame clones, not every one. The V and J calls and clone size were taken over from that table, and D and trimming were inferred from the DNA. Among approximately 110,000 clones listed, more than 75% were seen once. The source of this sequence is a man in his forties or fifties with acute or convalescent COVID-19. The rearrangement uses TRBV6-5 and TRBJ2-1; weak D call: TRBD2 (6 bases). The material sequenced was peripheral blood. In DNA, the CDR3 is TGTGCCAGCAGGGGACTCTCGGGTGAGCAGTTCTTC. Its translation is CASRGLSGEQFF.